Following are 30 T cell receptor beta chains from one sample sequenced in a study of CD8+ T cells in alopecia areata. Treatment denoted: oral pan-JAK inhibitor, 5-10 mg twice daily. Following extraction, RNA underwent reverse transcription to cDNA, which served as the sequencing template. Some clones are missing from TCRdb's copy, which holds only in-frame ones; the method was immunoSEQ multiplex PCR. The table has more than 200,000 clones, approximately 65% seen once. Specimen: CD4+ T cells sorted from blood, collected around week 42, from a patient treated with tofacitinib. Receptor source: a human donor with alopecia areata.

The chain joins TRBV7-2 to TRBJ2-1; D could derive from TRBD1 or TRBD2 (5 bases each). Germline assignment: CDR1 SGHTA and CDR2 FQGNSA. The CDR3 totals 15 residues. V was shortened by 3 bases and J by 6 bases, with 15 bases between the two germline ends. The CDR3 protein is CASSLSRDEGNEQFF. CDR3 bases: TGTGCCAGCAGCTTGAGCAGGGACGAGGGCAATGAGCAGTTCTTC.

This clone was detected only a few times. The chain employs TRBV29-1 and TRBJ1-1; TRBD1 matches at 7 bases. The germline CDR1 and CDR2 sequences are SQVTM and ANQGSEA. Losses at the gene ends were 5 bases for V and 10 bases for J; bases not matched to a gene: 13. CDR3 length equals 13 residues. The CDR3 DNA is TGCAGCGTTCTAAAAGGGGGCGAGGTGGGAGCTTTCTTT. As protein: CSVLKGGEVGAFF.

This chain joins TRBV29-1 and TRBJ1-1, with D uncertain. Trimming removed 4 bases from V and 5 bases from J, with 14 bases in between. The CDR3 has 13 residues. Germline V gene data show CDR1 as SQVTM and CDR2 as ANQGSEA. This CDR3 is CSVGIGFLTEAFF. DNA for the CDR3: TGCAGCGTTGGGATCGGGTTTTTAACTGAAGCTTTCTTT.

The chain carries TRBV28 and TRBJ1-1, with TRBD1 identical over 8 bases. J was trimmed by 1 base and V by 6 bases; bases with no gene match: 7. The CDR3 is 15 amino acids. Germline-derived CDR1 and CDR2 are MDHEN and SYDVKM. CDR3 DNA sequence: TGTGCCAGCAGGGACAACAGGGGGACGAACACTGAAGCTTTCTTT. Its protein product is CASRDNRGTNTEAFF.

This clone was detected once. This chain links TRBV29-1 with TRBJ2-7; TRBD1 matches 7 bases. CDR3 length equals 13 residues. J was trimmed by 2 bases and V by 7 bases; bases with no gene match: 8. Germline lookup yields CDR1 SQVTM and CDR2 ANQGSEA. The CDR3 loop reads CSAGTDAPYEQYF. The CDR3 region has the DNA TGCAGCGCGGGGACAGACGCTCCCTACGAGCAGTACTTC.

This chain links TRBV29-1 with TRBJ1-2; TRBD1 aligns across 7 bases. This CDR3 has 13 residues. Germline V gene lookup returns CDR1 SQVTM and CDR2 ANQGSEA. V gave up 6 bases and J gave up 2 bases; unmatched junction bases: 6. The CDR3 sequence: CSVNQGQNYGYTF. CDR3 nucleotide sequence: TGCAGCGTCAACCAGGGACAGAACTATGGCTACACCTTC.

This sequence joins TRBV29-1 and TRBJ2-1, with 11 bases lining up with TRBD2. J was trimmed by 9 bases and V by 7 bases; bases with no gene match: 11. The CDR3 has 14 residues. The V gene's germline CDR1 is SQVTM and CDR2 ANQGSEA. The DNA for the CDR3 is TGCAGCGCCGATAGCGGGGGGGCCCACAGTGAGCAGTTCTTC. Its translation: CSADSGGAHSEQFF.

This clone showed up just a few times. The chain combines TRBV29-1 with TRBJ2-1, with D tentatively TRBD1 or TRBD2 (6 bases each). V was trimmed by 3 bases and J by 4 bases, leaving 13 bases between them. CDR1 is SQVTM and CDR2 is ANQGSEA in the germline V gene. This CDR3 is built from 14 residues. The CDR3 sequence is CSVDPGGIYNEQFF. CDR3 in DNA: TGCAGCGTTGATCCCGGGGGCATATACAATGAGCAGTTCTTC.

This clone has only a few counts. V and J are TRBV27 and TRBJ1-6; 7 bases line up with TRBD1. V lost 5 bases to trimming and J lost 7 bases; unmatched junction nucleotides: 5. This CDR3 comprises 14 residues. The germline V gene encodes CDR1 MNHEY and CDR2 SMNVEV (reference sequence). CDR3 DNA sequence: TGTGCCAGCAGTCTTGGACAGGTCAATTCACCCCTCCACTTT. This translates into CASSLGQVNSPLHF.

V is TRBV11-2 and J is TRBJ2-2; the D gene is possibly TRBD1 (6 bases). Germline V gene sequence: CDR1 SGHAT, CDR2 FQNNGV. The ends were cut back, 5 bases at V and 8 bases at J, with 18 bases in the middle. The CDR3 contains 15 residues. The DNA of the CDR3 is TGTGCCAGCAGCCCCACGACAGGACTTGGGGGGGAGCTGTTTTTT. Protein product: CASSPTTGLGGELFF.

V usage is TRBV27 and J usage is TRBJ2-5, with D possibly matching TRBD2 (6 bases). This CDR3 spans 14 amino acids. Germline-derived CDR1 and CDR2 are MNHEY and SMNVEV (reference sequence). V lost 5 bases to trimming and J lost 5 bases, with 15 bases between them. The CDR3 protein is CASSPWGETETQYF. The CDR3 coding sequence is TGTGCCAGCAGTCCCTGGGGGGAGACGGAGACCCAGTACTTC.

This clone was seen only a few times. The rearrangement links TRBV18 to TRBJ1-6, with TRBD1 matching 7 bases. Looked up from germline, CDR1 is KGHSH and CDR2 is LQKENI. Trimming cost V 3 bases and J 9 bases; bases outside gene matches: 11. The CDR3 has 16 residues. The CDR3 DNA is TGTGCCAGCTCACCCACCTTGACAGGGAGAAGTTCACCCCTCCACTTT. It translates to CASSPTLTGRSSPLHF.

This sequence joins TRBV9 and TRBJ1-2; no clear D gene. The germline V and J ends were trimmed by 4 bases and 3 bases, with 13 bases remaining between them. Germline V gene data show CDR1 as SGDLS and CDR2 as YYNGEE. CDR3 length: 14 amino acids. The DNA of the CDR3 is TGTGCCAGCAGCCCCGGAGGGCGGGACTATGGCTACACCTTC. Protein: CASSPGGRDYGYTF.

This sequence joins TRBV21-1 and TRBJ2-7; the listed D gene, TRBD1, was not tested against the DNA. TRBV21-1 is classified as a pseudogene. CDR3 length: 15 residues. The CDR3, as DNA: TGTGCCAGCAGCTTCCCGGGACAGACCTTTGGGGAGCAGTACTTC. It yields the protein CASSFPGQTFGEQYF.

This clone has just a few counts. The chain uses TRBV10-3 and TRBJ2-6; 8 positions agree with TRBD2. The CDR3 is made up of 16 amino acids. From germline, CDR1 is ENHRY and CDR2 SYGVKD. The V and J ends lost 4 bases and 2 bases, in that order; junction bases with no gene match: 4. As DNA, the CDR3 is TGTGCCATCAGTGTCAACGGGGGGGCTGGGGCCAACGTCCTGACTTTC. It yields the protein CAISVNGGAGANVLTF.

This chain uses TRBV4-2 with TRBJ2-3; perhaps TRBD2 as D (6 bases). Germline loops: CDR1 LGHNA, CDR2 YNFKEQ. The CDR3 loop spans 19 amino acids. V was pared by 0 bases and J by 1 base, with 20 bases between. The CDR3 protein is CASSQEPTHRSGGTDTQYF. The CDR3 DNA sequence: TGTGCCAGCAGCCAAGAACCCACTCACCGGTCGGGGGGCACAGATACGCAGTATTTT.

V usage is TRBV5-1 and J usage is TRBJ1-2, with 7 bases fitting TRBD1. The CDR3 totals 14 residues. Trimming removed 5 bases from V and 3 bases from J; junction bases left unmatched: 7. Germline CDR1 reads SGHRS; CDR2 reads YFSETQ. The CDR3 loop is CASRLTGDDYGYTF. The CDR3 nucleotides are TGCGCCAGCAGACTCACAGGGGATGACTATGGCTACACCTTC.

This chain uses TRBV10-3 with TRBJ1-1, with 7 positions matching TRBD1. Germline V gives CDR1 ENHRY, CDR2 SYGVKD. This CDR3 contains 16 residues. V dropped 7 bases and J dropped 5; count of bases not matched to a gene: 16. CDR3 protein: CAIKGATGAVETEAFF. DNA for the CDR3: TGTGCCATCAAAGGCGCAACAGGGGCAGTTGAGACTGAAGCTTTCTTT.

This clone was detected only once. The rearrangement links TRBV6-6 to TRBJ1-2; 7 bases agree with TRBD1. The germline V gene has CDR1 MNHNY and CDR2 SVGAGI (reference sequence). Unmatched junction bases numbered 4, after V lost 4 bases and J lost 8 bases. The CDR3 runs 12 residues. The CDR3 nucleotides are TGTGCCAGCAGTTGGGACAGAGACGGCTACACCTTC. Protein: CASSWDRDGYTF.

The chain combines TRBV30 with TRBJ2-3; the D is unclear. Germline V gene lookup returns CDR1 GTSNPN and CDR2 SVGIG (reference sequence). V gave up 3 bases and J gave up 5 bases, with 9 bases separating them. The CDR3 loop spans 12 amino acids. In DNA form, the CDR3 reads TGTGCCTGGAGCCTAGTGGAAGATACGCAGTATTTT. It translates to CAWSLVEDTQYF.

This clone is a singleton in its sample. The V call is TRBV11-3, the J call TRBJ1-5; D uncertain. Germline V gives CDR1 SGHNT, CDR2 YENEEA. The CDR3 runs 15 residues. V lost 6 bases to trimming and J lost 4 bases, with 16 bases between them. The CDR3 coding sequence is TGTGCCAGCAGTCATATAGTACGGGATAATCAGCCCCAGCATTTT. Translated, it gives CASSHIVRDNQPQHF.

The chain carries TRBV30 and TRBJ1-3; D gene unclear. CDR1 is GTSNPN, CDR2 SVGIG, per germline (reference sequence). The CDR3 runs to 12 residues. V was clipped by 4 bases and J by 2 bases, with 6 bases between them. This CDR3 is CAWTQAGNTIYF. CDR3 sequence (DNA): TGTGCCTGGACTCAGGCTGGAAACACCATATATTTT.

This clone has just a few counts. J is TRBJ1-2 and V is TRBV7-2, with TRBD1 as a possible D gene (5 bases). The CDR3 extends over 17 amino acids. CDR1 and CDR2 from the germline V gene are SGHTA and FQGNSA. V was clipped by 3 bases and J by 8 bases, with 25 bases between them. CDR3 bases: TGTGCCAGCAGCTTGGACCTCCGGGACCTGAAATTGGGAGGCTACACCTTC. Translated, it gives CASSLDLRDLKLGGYTF.

This chain connects TRBV9 to TRBJ1-6, with 8 bases matching TRBD1. This CDR3 contains 15 residues. The V gene end was trimmed by 0 bases and the J gene end by 6 bases; junction bases not matched to a gene: 2. CDR1 is SGDLS, CDR2 YYNGEE, per germline. This CDR3 reads CASSVEQGGNSPLHF. The CDR3 DNA reads as TGTGCCAGCAGCGTAGAACAGGGGGGTAATTCACCCCTCCACTTT.

This clone was detected only a few times. The J gene is TRBJ1-1, the V gene TRBV21-1. TRBV21-1 is a pseudogene. This CDR3 contains 14 residues. The CDR3: CASSGRGGSTEAFF. CDR3 bases: TGTGCCAGCAGCGGGCGGGGGGGAAGCACTGAAGCTTTCTTT.

A single count supports this clone. The sample holds other DNA sequences that translate to the same CDR3. J is TRBJ2-7 and V is TRBV15; maybe TRBD1 (5 bases). The ends were cut back, 8 bases at V and 4 bases at J, with 12 bases in the middle. Germline lookup yields CDR1 LNHNV and CDR2 YYDKDF (reference sequence). The CDR3 totals 12 residues. CDR3 amino acids: CATSRDGYEQYF. As DNA, the CDR3 is TGTGCCACCTCCAGGGATGGGTACGAGCAGTACTTC.

The chain links TRBV5-6 to TRBJ1-5; 9 nucleotides agree with TRBD1. Per the germline V gene, CDR1 is SGHDT and CDR2 is YYEEEE. Trimming cost V 2 bases and J 3 bases; bases outside gene matches: 6. This CDR3 has 16 residues. The CDR3 reads CASSFGQGSHNQPQHF. The CDR3 DNA sequence: TGTGCCAGCAGCTTTGGACAGGGGTCCCACAATCAGCCCCAGCATTTT.

A single count supports this clone. The V and J genes are TRBV15 and TRBJ1-5; no firm D call. Per germline, CDR1 LNHNV and CDR2 YYDKDF (reference sequence). The V end was cut by 0 bases, the J end by 6 bases, with 9 bases between. This CDR3 is built from 14 residues. In nucleotides, the CDR3 is TGTGCCACCAGCAGAGATCTTCAAGGTCAGCCCCAGCATTTT. Translating it yields CATSRDLQGQPQHF. Full variable domain (missing parts from reference TRBV15 and TRBJ1-5): DAMVIQNPRYQVTQFGKPVTLSCSQTLNHNVMYWYQQKSSQAPKLLFHYYDKDFNNEADTPDNFQSRRPNTSFCFLDIRSPGLGDTAMYLCATSRDLQGQPQHFGDGTRLSIL.

This clone showed up just once. The gene calls are TRBV13 and TRBJ2-3; 10 positions agree with TRBD2. The germline gives CDR1 PRHDT, CDR2 FYEKMQ (reference sequence). V was clipped by 3 bases and J by 1 base; unmatched bases: 7. The CDR3 loop spans 17 amino acids. The CDR3 DNA follows: TGTGCCAGCAGCTTCTCTAGCGGGGGCCGTCGCACAGATACGCAGTATTTT. Translating it yields CASSFSSGGRRTDTQYF.

The chain has TRBV7-3 and TRBJ2-2, with D possibly called TRBD1 or TRBD2 (5 bases each). V was shortened by 5 bases and J by 6 bases, with 19 bases between the two germline ends. Germline CDR1 SGHTA, CDR2 FQGTGA. This CDR3 is 16 amino acids long. CDR3 in amino acids: CASSPAWIMGAGELFF. CDR3 DNA sequence: TGTGCCAGCAGCCCTGCTTGGATAATGGGGGCCGGGGAGCTGTTTTTT.